This is a list of T cell receptor beta chains from one sample in a study of CD8 T cells in Susac syndrome. Each CDR3 protein gets one entry after TCRdb re-called the immunoSEQ multiplex PCR reads with MiXCR. This table holds a few hundred thousand distinct CDR3 sequences, more than 85% found once. The sample taken for sequencing was CD4+ T cells from PBMCs. The receptors were gathered from a human donor with multiple sclerosis. Both conserved end residues are part of each CDR3. D genes are given only for firm matches. A clone size is listed for some rows: how often the clone was seen (once, few, many), or a class if it is expanded.

TRBV3-1	12	NA	TRBJ1-6	NA	TGTGCCAGCAGCCAAGTAGGGTCACCCCTCCACTTT	CASSQVGSPLHF
TRBV29-1	12	NA	TRBJ2-7	NA	TGCAGCGTTGAGGTGCGGGACAGAGAGCAGTACTTC	CSVEVRDREQYF
TRBV30	13	NA	TRBJ1-2	NA	TGTGCCTGGAGTATCGCCCAGGACTATGGCTACACCTTC	CAWSIAQDYGYTF
TRBV5-8	15	NA	TRBJ1-5	TRBD1	TGTGCCAGCAGCGCCGGACAGGGGGATTATCAGCCCCAGCATTTT	CASSAGQGDYQPQHF
TRBV6-1	13	NA	TRBJ1-2	NA	TGTGCCAGCAGTGAAGGGGGCAGGACTGGCTACACCTTC	CASSEGGRTGYTF
TRBV9	15	NA	TRBJ2-3	NA	TGTGCCAGCAGCGTAGCCTGGCTAGAAACAGATACGCAGTATTTT	CASSVAWLETDTQYF
TRBV12-5	14	NA	TRBJ1-5	NA	TGTGCTAGTGGTTTGGGGCGGTTCAATCAGCCCCAGCATTTT	CASGLGRFNQPQHF
TRBV15	13	NA	TRBJ1-1	NA	TGTGCCACCAGCAGAGTGAGGGACACTGAAGCTTTCTTT	CATSRVRDTEAFF
TRBV9	13	NA	TRBJ1-2	NA	TGTGCCAGCAGCGTCGGGGGAGGCTATGGCTACACCTTC	CASSVGGGYGYTF
TRBV4-2	17	NA	TRBJ1-5	TRBD1	TGTGCCAGCAGCCCAACCGAAAATGACAGGGGGCATCAGCCCCAGCATTTT	CASSPTENDRGHQPQHF
TRBV7-9	16	NA	TRBJ2-7	NA	TGTGCCAGCAGCCCAAGGCTCGCCGGGCGAGGGGACGAGCAGTACTTC	CASSPRLAGRGDEQYF
TRBV23-1	14	NA	TRBJ1-5	NA	TGCGCCAGCAGTCCGCACCAGGGGTATCAGCCCCAGCATTTT	CASSPHQGYQPQHF
TRBV7-2	14	NA	TRBJ2-5	NA	TGTGCCAGCAGCTTAGTGGGGGGTCGTGAGACCCAGTACTTC	CASSLVGGRETQYF
TRBV24-1	14	NA	TRBJ2-5	NA	TGTGCCACCAGTGACCCGGACTTTTCCGAGACCCAGTACTTC	CATSDPDFSETQYF
TRBV3-1	14	once	TRBJ1-1	NA	TGTGCCAGCAGCCAAATTTCAGGGAACACTGAAGCTTTCTTT	CASSQISGNTEAFF
TRBV7-9	15	NA	TRBJ1-5	TRBD1	TGTGCCAGCAGCCGGACAGGGGAAGGCAATCAGCCCCAGCATTTT	CASSRTGEGNQPQHF
TRBV20-1	14	NA	TRBJ2-7	TRBD1	TGCAGTGCTGGGACAGTTAGTCCTCCCTACGAGCAGTACTTC	CSAGTVSPPYEQYF
TRBV7-2	12	NA	TRBJ2-1	NA	TGTGCCAGCAGCTTAGCGACCTATGAGCAGTTCTTC	CASSLATYEQFF
TRBV24-1	14	NA	TRBJ2-7	NA	TGTGCCACGATCAGAGGCTTACTCTCCTACGAGCAGTACTTC	CATIRGLLSYEQYF
TRBV20-1	11	NA	TRBJ2-5	NA	TGCAGTGCCCTAACCCAAGAGACCCAGTACTTC	CSALTQETQYF
TRBV2	11	NA	TRBJ2-7	NA	TGTGCCAGCAGGCGCGACATCGAGCAGTACTTC	CASRRDIEQYF
TRBV7-7	13	NA	TRBJ2-5	NA	TGTGCTAGCAGCACACAGGGTCAAGAGACCCAGTACTTC	CASSTQGQETQYF
TRBV30	13	NA	TRBJ2-1	NA	TGTGCCTGGAGTTCGGGGGCGAACAATGAGCAGTTCTTC	CAWSSGANNEQFF
TRBV25-1	16	NA	TRBJ2-5	TRBD2	TGTGCCAGCAGTGAATTGTTAGCGGGGGGGCAAGAGACCCAGTACTTC	CASSELLAGGQETQYF
TRBV3-1	15	NA	TRBJ2-2	NA	TGTGCCAGCAGCCAACGCAGAGCGAACACCGGGGAGCTGTTTTTT	CASSQRRANTGELFF
TRBV29-1	15	NA	TRBJ2-1	NA	TGCAGCGTTGCCGATGGGGTACCCACTTCAAATGAGCAGTTCTTC	CSVADGVPTSNEQFF
TRBV7-6	15	NA	TRBJ2-5	TRBD1	TGTGCCAGCAGCTCCCGGACAGGGTGGGGAGAGACCCAGTACTTC	CASSSRTGWGETQYF
TRBV20-1	12	NA	TRBJ1-2	NA	TGCAGTGCTAGAGGTGGAATCTATGGCTACACCTTC	CSARGGIYGYTF
TRBV9	16	NA	TRBJ2-3	NA	TGTGCCAGCAGCGTAAGAGGCGCCGTCGTGGCAGATACGCAGTATTTT	CASSVRGAVVADTQYF